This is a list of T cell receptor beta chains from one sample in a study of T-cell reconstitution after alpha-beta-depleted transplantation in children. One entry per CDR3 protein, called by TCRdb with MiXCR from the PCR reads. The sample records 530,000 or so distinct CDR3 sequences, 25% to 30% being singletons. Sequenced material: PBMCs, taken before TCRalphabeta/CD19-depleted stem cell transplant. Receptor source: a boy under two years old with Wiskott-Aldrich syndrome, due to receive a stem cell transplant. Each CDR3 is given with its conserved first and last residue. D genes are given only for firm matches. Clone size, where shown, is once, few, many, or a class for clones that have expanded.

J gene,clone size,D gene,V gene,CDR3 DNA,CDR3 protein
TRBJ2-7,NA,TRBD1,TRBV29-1,TGCAGCGTTGGACAGGGGGCCAACGAGCAGTACTTC,CSVGQGANEQYF
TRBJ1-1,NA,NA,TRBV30,TGTGCCTGGACCCTGGACACTGAAGCTTTCTTT,CAWTLDTEAFF
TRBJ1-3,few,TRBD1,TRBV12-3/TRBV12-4,TGTGCCAGCAGCTTACCATTAGGGACAGCTGGAAACACCATATATTTT,CASSLPLGTAGNTIYF
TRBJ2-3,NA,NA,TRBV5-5,TGTGCCAGCAGCTTGCTAGGAAATATGAATACGCAGTATTTT,CASSLLGNMNTQYF
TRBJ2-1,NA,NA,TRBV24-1,TGTGCCACCAGTGATGCAGGGTTAGGGGTGAATGAGCAGTTCTTC,CATSDAGLGVNEQFF
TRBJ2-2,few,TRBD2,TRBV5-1,TGCGCCAGCAGCTTGGGACTAGCGGGAAGGACCGGGGAGCTGTTTTTT,CASSLGLAGRTGELFF
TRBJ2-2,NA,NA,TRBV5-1,TGCGCCAGCCAACAGAACACCGGGGAGCTGTTTTTT,CASQQNTGELFF
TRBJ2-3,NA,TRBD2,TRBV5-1,TGCGCCAGCAGCCTGGTCCGGGGACTAGCGACAGATACGCAGTATTTT,CASSLVRGLATDTQYF
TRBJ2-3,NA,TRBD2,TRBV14,TGTGCCAGCAGCCGGAAAGCGGGAGGGCCGCTAGATACGCAGTATTTT,CASSRKAGGPLDTQYF
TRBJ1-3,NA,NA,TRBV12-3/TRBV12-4,TGTGCCAGCATCCCTTGGTACTCTGGAAACACCATATATTTT,CASIPWYSGNTIYF
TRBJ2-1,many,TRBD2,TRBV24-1,TGTGCCACCAGTGATTCCGGGACTAGGGCCTACAATGAGCAGTTCTTC,CATSDSGTRAYNEQFF
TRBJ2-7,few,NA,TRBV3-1,TGTGCCAGCAGCCACCGAGGTATGGGGTACGAGCAGTACTTC,CASSHRGMGYEQYF
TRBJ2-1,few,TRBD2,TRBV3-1,TGTGCCAGCAGCCAAGGTCGCGGGAGGCTCGATGAGCAGTTCTTC,CASSQGRGRLDEQFF
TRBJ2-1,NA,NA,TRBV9,TGTGCCAGCAGCCCCGCAGGATCCTACAATGAGCAGTTCTTC,CASSPAGSYNEQFF
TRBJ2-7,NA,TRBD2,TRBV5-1,TGCGCCAGCAGCTCGGCGGGAGGCACCTACGAGCAGTACTTC,CASSSAGGTYEQYF
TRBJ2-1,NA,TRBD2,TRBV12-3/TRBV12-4,TGTGCCAGCAGTAAATCGAGCGGGGGGTTCTACAATGAGCAGTTCTTC,CASSKSSGGFYNEQFF
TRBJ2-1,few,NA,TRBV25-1,TGTGCCAGCAGTCACCGGGACTACAATGAGCAGTTCTTC,CASSHRDYNEQFF
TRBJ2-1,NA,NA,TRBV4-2,TGTGCCATGAGCCCGGGGGCCCGAAGCAATGAGCAGTTCTTC,CAMSPGARSNEQFF
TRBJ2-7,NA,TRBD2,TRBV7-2,TGTGCCAGCAGGGTCGCTAGCGGGACGGAGCAGTACTTC,CASRVASGTEQYF
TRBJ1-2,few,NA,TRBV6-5,TGTGCCAGCAGTTACTCCCCGGGAGGCGGCTACACCTTC,CASSYSPGGGYTF
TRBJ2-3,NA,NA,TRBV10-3,TGTGCCATCAGTGAGATAACAGATACGCAGTATTTT,CAISEITDTQYF
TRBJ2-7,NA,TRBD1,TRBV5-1,TGCGCCAGCAGCCCCGGACAGGGGGCATCCGAGCAGTACTTC,CASSPGQGASEQYF
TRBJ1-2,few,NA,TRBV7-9,TGTGCCAGCAGCCAATCCGGAAGGGTCTATGGCTACACCTTC,CASSQSGRVYGYTF